These 21 T cell receptor beta chains originate from one sample sequenced in a study of cytomegalovirus exposure and HLA in healthy donors (TCRdb year 2017). Library preparation was by the immunoSEQ multiplex PCR assay. A mixture of 60 forward primers for TCR Vbeta segments and 13 reverse primers for TCR Jbeta segments was used in the multiplex PCR. TCRdb obtained this table from immuneACCESS and retained in-frame rearrangements with V and J assigned. These tables miss some clones; where compared with another copy, unresolved V genes account for less than half of the shortfall, and the remainder is unexplained. The sample has more than 90,000 clones on record, approximately 80% of them singletons. The ten largest clonotypes hold about 4% of the sample. Sequencing was performed on PBMCs. These receptors originate from a man aged 50 to 60 in good health and CMV-seronegative.

The chain uses TRBV5-4 and TRBJ2-7, with 12 bases identical to TRBD1. The CDR3 covers 14 residues. Per the germline V gene, CDR1 is SGHNT and CDR2 is YYREEE (reference sequence). The ends lost 4 bases at V and 6 bases at J; junction bases unmatched: 5. As DNA, the CDR3 is TGTGCCAGCAGCGTGGGACAGGGGGCGCTCGAGCAGTACTTC. Translating it yields CASSVGQGALEQYF.

V gene TRBV21-1 combines with J gene TRBJ2-7; the listed D gene, TRBD1, was not tested against the DNA. TRBV21-1 is deemed a pseudogene. This CDR3 has 17 residues. The chain's CDR3 is CASSNQTGTGGSYEQYF. In DNA form, the CDR3 reads TGTGCCAGCAGCAACCAAACCGGGACAGGGGGATCCTACGAGCAGTACTTC.

The V gene is TRBV5-1, the J gene TRBJ2-5, with 8 bases identical to TRBD1. Germline-derived CDR1 and CDR2 are SGHRS and YFSETQ. V was clipped by 6 bases and J by 1 base; unmatched bases: 8. This CDR3 spans 15 amino acids. CDR3 nucleotides: TGCGCCAGCAACCTAGGACAGGGCTCCCAAGAGACCCAGTACTTC. Translated, it gives CASNLGQGSQETQYF.

Only a few counts were recorded for this clone. This sequence joins TRBV18 and TRBJ1-5; TRBD1 might be the D (5 bases). The germline gives CDR1 KGHSH, CDR2 LQKENI. Trimming cost V 8 bases and J 5 bases, with 22 bases left between them. The CDR3 spans 16 residues. The CDR3 sequence: CASAGGPGGGDQPQHF. For the CDR3, the DNA is TGTGCCAGCGCCGGAGGGCCAGGCGGAGGGGATCAGCCCCAGCATTTT. Variable domain in full (rest from reference TRBV18 and TRBJ1-5): NAGVMQNPRHLVRRRGQEARLRCSPMKGHSHVYWYRQLPEEGLKFMVYLQKENIIDESGMPKERFSAEFPKEGPSILRIQQVVRGDSAAYFCASAGGPGGGDQPQHFGDGTRLSIL.

The count of this clone is one. The chain has TRBV28 and TRBJ2-3, with 12 bases matching TRBD2. Germline V gene sequence: CDR1 MDHEN, CDR2 SYDVKM. The V segment lost 1 base and the J segment 5 bases; nucleotides outside the gene matches: 7. The CDR3 runs 17 residues. The CDR3 DNA reads as TGTGCCAGCAGTTTATCTTCAGGGACTAGCGGGTTAGATACGCAGTATTTT. Its translation is CASSLSSGTSGLDTQYF.

This clone was recorded a few times. The chain combines TRBV28 with TRBJ2-5, with TRBD2 identical over 10 bases. The CDR3 loop spans 12 amino acids. The junction had 6 bases not matched to a gene; V was cut back by 4 bases and J by 13 bases. The germline V gene encodes CDR1 MDHEN and CDR2 SYDVKM. The CDR3 region is CASSSGTSELYF. CDR3 nucleotides: TGTGCCAGCAGTTCGGGGACTAGCGAGCTGTACTTC.

The J gene is TRBJ1-2, the V gene TRBV28; TRBD1 might be the D (5 bases). Per germline, CDR1 MDHEN and CDR2 SYDVKM. V was pared by 5 bases and J by 8 bases, with 15 bases between. The CDR3 is 13 residues long. The CDR3 is CASSLRRDGGYTF. The CDR3, as DNA: TGTGCCAGCAGTCTACGCAGGGATGGCGGCTACACCTTC.

The chain carries TRBV7-8 and TRBJ2-2; TRBD1 matches 7 bases. The CDR3 totals 15 residues. The germline gives CDR1 SGHVS, CDR2 FQNEAQ. V was clipped by 4 bases and J by 3 bases; unmatched bases: 5. The CDR3: CASSYRDSYTGELFF. The CDR3 coding sequence is TGTGCCAGCAGCTACCGGGACAGCTACACCGGGGAGCTGTTTTTT.

The CDR3 region has the DNA TGCGCCAGCAGTATCCAGACAGACCTACTGGAGCAGTACTTC. It translates to CASSIQTDLLEQYF. The V gene is TRBV5-1, the J gene TRBJ2-7; D is possibly TRBD1 (5 bases). V shed 5 bases and J shed 7 bases, with 19 bases lying between them. The CDR3 runs 14 residues. Germline-derived CDR1 and CDR2 are SGHRS and YFSETQ.

The V and J genes are TRBV27 and TRBJ2-6; 14 bases are shared with TRBD2. The length of the CDR3 is 20 residues. The V gene end was trimmed by 4 bases and the J gene end by 2 bases; junction bases not matched to a gene: 10. CDR1 and CDR2 (germline): MNHEY, SMNVEV (reference sequence). The CDR3 nucleotides are TGTGCCAGCAGTTCAAACCCTCTGACTAGCGGGAGGGCTGGGGCCAACGTCCTGACTTTC. This sequence encodes CASSSNPLTSGRAGANVLTF.

As concerns this clone: The sample carries other DNA sequences with the same CDR3. The CDR3 bases are TGTGCCAGTAGTACAGCGGGAGGGCCCTACGAGCAGTACTTC. Translated, it gives CASSTAGGPYEQYF. This chain joins TRBV19 and TRBJ2-7, with 10 bases fitting TRBD2. CDR3 length: 14 residues. Germline-derived CDR1 and CDR2 are LNHDA and SQIVND (reference sequence). The V gene end was trimmed by 4 bases and the J gene end by 2 bases; junction bases not matched to a gene: 2. The complete variable domain, with remaining parts taken from reference TRBV19 and TRBJ2-7, reads DGGITQSPKYLFRKEGQNVTLSCEQNLNHDAMYWYRQDPGQGLRLIYYSQIVNDFQKGDIAEGYSVSREKKESFPLTVTSAQKNPTAFYLCASSTAGGPYEQYFGPGTRLTVT.

The rearrangement uses TRBV19 and TRBJ1-1; no definite D call. Trimming removed 1 base from V and 5 bases from J, with 11 bases in between. The CDR3 has 14 residues. Germline-derived CDR1 and CDR2 are LNHDA and SQIVND (reference sequence). CDR3 bases: TGTGCCAGTAGTATAGCGGGTGGCGAAACTGAAGCTTTCTTT. It specifies CASSIAGGETEAFF.

As regards this clone: At one end the junction does not follow the germline gene, possibly because of a read error. The V and J genes are TRBV7-7 and TRBJ2-3, with a possible D match to TRBD1 (6 bases). Looked up from germline, CDR1 is SSHAT and CDR2 is FNYEAQ (reference sequence). This CDR3 is built from 14 residues. The CDR3 nucleotides are TGTGCTAGCAGCTTAGGACAGCGATCAGATACGCAGTATTTT. Translating gives CASSLGQRSDTQYF.

This rearrangement joins TRBV4-2 to TRBJ2-5, with D possibly being TRBD2 (6 bases). The V and J ends lost 2 bases and 3 bases respectively, with 10 bases between them. Germline V CDR1 and CDR2: LGHNA, YNFKEQ. The CDR3 totals 14 residues. CDR3 sequence reads: CASSQQGGEETQYF. The CDR3 coding sequence is TGTGCCAGCAGCCAACAAGGCGGGGAAGAGACCCAGTACTTC.

This clone was seen a handful of times. One junction end disagrees with the germline gene, perhaps due to a read error. This chain uses TRBV7-7 with TRBJ2-3, with D perhaps TRBD1 (6 bases). The CDR3 length is 15 residues. Germline CDR1 reads SSHAT; CDR2 reads FNYEAQ (reference sequence). CDR3 coding DNA: TGTGCTAGCAGCGAGGGGGACCTAGGGTCAGATACGCAGTATTTT. Its translation is CASSEGDLGSDTQYF.

The chain uses TRBV5-1 and TRBJ2-3; 8 bases line up with TRBD2. Germline V lookup: CDR1 SGHRS, CDR2 YFSETQ. V lost 2 bases, J lost 2 bases, and 1 base stayed unmatched. This CDR3 has 14 residues. The CDR3 DNA sequence: TGCGCCAGCAGCTTAGCGGGAGACACAGATACGCAGTATTTT. Its translation is CASSLAGDTDTQYF.

The chain joins TRBV2 to TRBJ2-1; TRBD1 matches 8 bases. Germline CDR1 and CDR2: SNHLY and FYNNEI. The CDR3 spans 14 residues. Unmatched junction bases numbered 5, after V lost 6 bases and J lost 4 bases. The CDR3, as DNA: TGTGCCAGCAGCGGACAGGGTCCGTACAATGAGCAGTTCTTC. Amino acids: CASSGQGPYNEQFF.

The gene calls are TRBV6-5 and TRBJ2-1, with D tentatively TRBD2 (6 bases). V shed 2 bases and J shed 8 bases, with 16 bases lying between them. The germline V gene encodes CDR1 MNHEY and CDR2 SVGAGI. This CDR3 has 15 residues. Here the CDR3 DNA reads TGTGCCAGCAGTTACGAGCGGGTTAGTATCTATGAGCAGTTCTTC. Translation: CASSYERVSIYEQFF.

This chain links TRBV10-3 with TRBJ2-5; D gene uncertain. The CDR3 contains 12 residues. V gave up 9 bases and J gave up 2 bases, with 10 bases separating them. Germline CDR1 reads ENHRY; CDR2 reads SYGVKD. The CDR3 DNA reads TGTGCCATTGGTCTACCTCAAGAGACCCAGTACTTC. This sequence encodes CAIGLPQETQYF.

CDR3 loop: CASSQGLRETQYF. The DNA of the CDR3 is TGTGCCAGCAGCCAAGGCCTTAGAGAGACCCAGTACTTC. V is TRBV4-2 and J is TRBJ2-5; no clear D. The V and J ends lost 1 base and 4 bases respectively, with 7 bases between them. The germline V gene encodes CDR1 LGHNA and CDR2 YNFKEQ. The CDR3 contains 13 residues.

The chain recombines TRBV5-1 with TRBJ1-2; possibly TRBD1 for D (5 bases). Trimming removed 4 bases at V and 2 bases at J, with 15 bases between. CDR1 is SGHRS and CDR2 is YFSETQ in the germline V gene. The CDR3 runs 15 residues. CDR3 residues: CASSAGFGGNYGYTF. The CDR3 nucleotides are TGCGCCAGCAGCGCCGGTTTTGGGGGGAACTATGGCTACACCTTC.